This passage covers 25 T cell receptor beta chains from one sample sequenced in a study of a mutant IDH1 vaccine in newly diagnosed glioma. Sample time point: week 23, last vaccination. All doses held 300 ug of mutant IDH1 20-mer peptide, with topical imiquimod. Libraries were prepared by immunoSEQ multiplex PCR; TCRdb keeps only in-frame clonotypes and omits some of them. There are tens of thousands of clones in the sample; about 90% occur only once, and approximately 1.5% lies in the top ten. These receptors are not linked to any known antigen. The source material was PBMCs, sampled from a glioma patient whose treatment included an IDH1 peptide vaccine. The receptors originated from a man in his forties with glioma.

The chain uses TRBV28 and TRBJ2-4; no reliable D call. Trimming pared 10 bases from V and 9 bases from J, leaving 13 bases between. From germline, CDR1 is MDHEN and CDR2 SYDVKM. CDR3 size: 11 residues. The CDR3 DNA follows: TGTGCCACCGGCTATAGAGGCATTCAGTACTTC. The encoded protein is CATGYRGIQYF.

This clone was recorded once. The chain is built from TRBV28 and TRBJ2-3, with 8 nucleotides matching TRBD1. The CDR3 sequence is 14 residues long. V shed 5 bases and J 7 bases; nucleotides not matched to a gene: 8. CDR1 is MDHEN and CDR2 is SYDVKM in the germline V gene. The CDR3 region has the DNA TGTGCCAGCAGTACCGCAGGGGGCGGGAATACGCAGTATTTT. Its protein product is CASSTAGGGNTQYF.

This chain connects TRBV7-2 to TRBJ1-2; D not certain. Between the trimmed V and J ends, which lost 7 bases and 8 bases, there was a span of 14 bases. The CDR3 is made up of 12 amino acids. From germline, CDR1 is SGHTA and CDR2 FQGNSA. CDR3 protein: CASTTPVMGYTF. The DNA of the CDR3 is TGTGCCAGCACCACCCCGGTCATGGGCTACACCTTC.

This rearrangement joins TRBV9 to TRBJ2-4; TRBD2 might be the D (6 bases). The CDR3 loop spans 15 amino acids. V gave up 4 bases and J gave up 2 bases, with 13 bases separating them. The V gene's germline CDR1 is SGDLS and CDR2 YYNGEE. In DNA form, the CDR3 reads TGTGCCAGCAGCACCCCGGCGGGGACCAAAAACATTCAGTACTTC. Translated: CASSTPAGTKNIQYF.

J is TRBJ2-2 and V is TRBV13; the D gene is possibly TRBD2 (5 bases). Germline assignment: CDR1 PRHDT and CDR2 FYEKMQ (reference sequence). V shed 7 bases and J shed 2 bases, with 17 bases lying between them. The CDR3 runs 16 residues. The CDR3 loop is CASMVNSGANTGELFF. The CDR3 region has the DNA TGTGCCAGCATGGTTAACAGCGGAGCCAACACCGGGGAGCTGTTTTTT. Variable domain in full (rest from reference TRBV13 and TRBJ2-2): AAGVIQSPRHLIKEKRETATLKCYPIPRHDTVYWYQQGPGQDPQFLISFYEKMQSDKGSIPDRFSAQQFSDYHSELNMSSLELGDSALYFCASMVNSGANTGELFFGEGSRLTVL.

CDR3 DNA sequence: TGCGCCAGCAGCTTGGGACTTGGAGGCGGGCGATACAATGAGCAGTTCTTC. Its translation is CASSLGLGGGRYNEQFF. This sequence joins TRBV5-1 and TRBJ2-1, with D possibly TRBD2 on 5 matching bases. The CDR3 sequence is 17 residues long. Germline V gene data show CDR1 as SGHRS and CDR2 as YFSETQ. V was trimmed by 0 bases and J by 4 bases, leaving 17 bases between them. The full variable domain, rest sourced from reference TRBV5-1 and TRBJ2-1, is KAGVTQTPRYLIKTRGQQVTLSCSPISGHRSVSWYQQTPGQGLQFLFEYFSETQRNKGNFPGRFSGRQFSNSRSEMNVSTLELGDSALYLCASSLGLGGGRYNEQFFGPGTRLTVL.

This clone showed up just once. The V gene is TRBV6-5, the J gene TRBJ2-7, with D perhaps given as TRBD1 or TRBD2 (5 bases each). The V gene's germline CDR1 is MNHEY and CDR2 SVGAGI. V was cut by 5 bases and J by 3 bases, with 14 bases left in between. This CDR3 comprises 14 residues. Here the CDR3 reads CASSTGDAFYEQYF. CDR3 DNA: TGTGCCAGCAGTACCGGGGACGCCTTCTACGAGCAGTACTTC.

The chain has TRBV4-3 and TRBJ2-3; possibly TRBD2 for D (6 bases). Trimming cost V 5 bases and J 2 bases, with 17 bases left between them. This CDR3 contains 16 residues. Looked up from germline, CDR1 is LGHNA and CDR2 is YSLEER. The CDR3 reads CASSSTSGVATDTQYF. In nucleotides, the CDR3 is TGCGCCAGCAGCAGTACATCGGGAGTGGCCACAGATACGCAGTATTTT.

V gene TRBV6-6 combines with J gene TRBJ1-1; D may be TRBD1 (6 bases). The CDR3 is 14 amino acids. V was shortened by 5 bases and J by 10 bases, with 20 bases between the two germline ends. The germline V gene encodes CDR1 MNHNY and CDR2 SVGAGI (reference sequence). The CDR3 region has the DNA TGTGCCAGCAGTCCGGGGCAAAGGGGGTTGGGAGCTTTCTTT. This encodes CASSPGQRGLGAFF.

The DNA for the CDR3 is TGTGCCAGCAGTGACCCGACTAGCGGGCCTTTCTACAATGAGCAGTTCTTC. As protein: CASSDPTSGPFYNEQFF. The chain links TRBV2 to TRBJ2-1; 10 positions match TRBD2. The CDR3 extends over 17 amino acids. The trim removed 3 bases at V and 3 bases at J, leaving 8 bases unmatched. Germline CDR1 reads SNHLY; CDR2 reads FYNNEI.

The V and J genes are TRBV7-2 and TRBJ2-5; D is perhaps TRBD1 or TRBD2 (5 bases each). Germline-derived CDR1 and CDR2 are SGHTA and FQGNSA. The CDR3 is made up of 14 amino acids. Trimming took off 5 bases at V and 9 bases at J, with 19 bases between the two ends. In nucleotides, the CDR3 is TGTGCCAGCAGCCACGGGACGGACAAGAGACCCCAGTACTTC. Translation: CASSHGTDKRPQYF.

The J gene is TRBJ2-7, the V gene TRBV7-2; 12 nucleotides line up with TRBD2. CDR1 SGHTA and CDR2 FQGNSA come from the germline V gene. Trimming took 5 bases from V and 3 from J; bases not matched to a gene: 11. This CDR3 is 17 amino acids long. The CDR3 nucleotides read TGTGCCAGCAGCGCGACTAGCGGGAGTCAATTCGTCTACGAGCAGTACTTC. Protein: CASSATSGSQFVYEQYF.

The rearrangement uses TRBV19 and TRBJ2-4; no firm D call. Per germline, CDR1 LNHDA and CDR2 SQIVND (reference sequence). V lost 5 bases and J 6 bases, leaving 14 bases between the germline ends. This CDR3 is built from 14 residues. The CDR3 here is CASSPGAARNIQYF. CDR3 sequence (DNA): TGTGCCAGTAGTCCGGGCGCAGCGAGAAACATTCAGTACTTC.

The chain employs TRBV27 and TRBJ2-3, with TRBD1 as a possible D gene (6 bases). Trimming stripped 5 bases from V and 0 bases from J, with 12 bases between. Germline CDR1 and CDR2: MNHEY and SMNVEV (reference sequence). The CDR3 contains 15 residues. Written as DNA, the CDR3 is TGTGCCAGCAGTAAACGCCAGGGGAGCACAGATACGCAGTATTTT. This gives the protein CASSKRQGSTDTQYF.

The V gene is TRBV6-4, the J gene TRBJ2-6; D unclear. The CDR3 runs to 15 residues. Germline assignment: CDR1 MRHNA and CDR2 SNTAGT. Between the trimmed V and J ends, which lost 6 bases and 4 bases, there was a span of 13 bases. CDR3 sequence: CASSEGLSGANVLTF. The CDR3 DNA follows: TGTGCCAGCAGCGAAGGGCTATCCGGGGCCAACGTCCTGACTTTC.

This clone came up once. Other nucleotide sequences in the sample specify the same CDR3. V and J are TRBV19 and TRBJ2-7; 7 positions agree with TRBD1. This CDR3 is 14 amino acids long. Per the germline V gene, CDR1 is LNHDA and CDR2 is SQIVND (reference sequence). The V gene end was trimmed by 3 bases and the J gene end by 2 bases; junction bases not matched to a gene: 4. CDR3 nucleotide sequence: TGTGCCAGTAGTATGGGTCAGGGGGCCTACGAGCAGTACTTC. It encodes CASSMGQGAYEQYF. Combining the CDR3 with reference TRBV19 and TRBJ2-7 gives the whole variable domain DGGITQSPKYLFRKEGQNVTLSCEQNLNHDAMYWYRQDPGQGLRLIYYSQIVNDFQKGDIAEGYSVSREKKESFPLTVTSAQKNPTAFYLCASSMGQGAYEQYFGPGTRLTVT.

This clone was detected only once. CDR3 bases: TGTGCCAGCAGCTTCCTGACCTCTGGGGCCAACGTCCTGACTTTC. Translated: CASSFLTSGANVLTF. The chain uses TRBV11-1 and TRBJ2-6, with D uncertain. Germline lookup yields CDR1 SGHAT and CDR2 FQDESV (reference sequence). The CDR3 covers 15 residues. The V gene lost 3 bases and the J gene lost 0 bases, with 6 bases spanning the gap.

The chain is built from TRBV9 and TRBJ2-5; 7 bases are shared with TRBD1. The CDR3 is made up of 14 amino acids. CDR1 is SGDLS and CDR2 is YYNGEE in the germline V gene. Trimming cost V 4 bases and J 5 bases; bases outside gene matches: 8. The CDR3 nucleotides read TGTGCCAGCAGCCCAACCGACAGGGAGGAGACCCAGTACTTC. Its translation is CASSPTDREETQYF. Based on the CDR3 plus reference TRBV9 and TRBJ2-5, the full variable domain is DSGVTQTPKHLITATGQRVTLRCSPRSGDLSVYWYQQSLDQGLQFLIQYYNGEERAKGNILERFSAQQFPDLHSELNLSSLELGDSALYFCASSPTDREETQYFGPGTRLLVL.

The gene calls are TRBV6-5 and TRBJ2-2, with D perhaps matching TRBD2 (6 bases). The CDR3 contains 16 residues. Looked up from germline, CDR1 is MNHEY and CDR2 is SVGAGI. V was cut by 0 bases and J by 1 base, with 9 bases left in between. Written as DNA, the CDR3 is TGTGCCAGCAGTTACTCGTGGGAGGTGAACACCGGGGAGCTGTTTTTT. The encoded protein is CASSYSWEVNTGELFF.

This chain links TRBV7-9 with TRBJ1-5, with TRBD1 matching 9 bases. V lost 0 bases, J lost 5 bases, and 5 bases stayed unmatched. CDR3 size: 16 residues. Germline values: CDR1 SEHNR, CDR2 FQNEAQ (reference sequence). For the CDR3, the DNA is TGTGCCAGCAGCTTAGCCCAGACAGGGGGAGATCAGCCCCAGCATTTT. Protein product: CASSLAQTGGDQPQHF.

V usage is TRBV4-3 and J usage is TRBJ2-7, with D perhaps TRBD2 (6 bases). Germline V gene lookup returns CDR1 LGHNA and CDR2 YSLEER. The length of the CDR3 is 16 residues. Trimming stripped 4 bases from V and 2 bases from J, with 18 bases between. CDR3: CASSLGSGLDAYEQYF. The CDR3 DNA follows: TGCGCCAGCAGCCTAGGGTCGGGACTGGACGCCTACGAGCAGTACTTC.

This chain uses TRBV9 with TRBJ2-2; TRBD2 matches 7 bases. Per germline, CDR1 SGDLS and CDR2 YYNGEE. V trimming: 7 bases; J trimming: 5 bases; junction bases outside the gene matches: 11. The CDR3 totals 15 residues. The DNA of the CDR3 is TGTGCCAGCGGAGTGGACTGGGGGGGTACCGGGGAGCTGTTTTTT. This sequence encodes CASGVDWGGTGELFF.

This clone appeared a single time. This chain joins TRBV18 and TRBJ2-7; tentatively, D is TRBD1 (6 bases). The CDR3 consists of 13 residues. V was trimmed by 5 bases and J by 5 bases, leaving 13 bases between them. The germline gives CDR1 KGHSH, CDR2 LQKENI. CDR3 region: CASSESRDNEQYF. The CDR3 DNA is TGTGCCAGCTCAGAGTCCAGGGACAACGAGCAGTACTTC.

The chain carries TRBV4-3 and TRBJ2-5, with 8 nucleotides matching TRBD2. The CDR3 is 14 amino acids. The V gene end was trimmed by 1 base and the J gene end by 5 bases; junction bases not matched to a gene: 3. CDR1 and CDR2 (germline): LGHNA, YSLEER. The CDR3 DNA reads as TGCGCCAGCAGCCAAGGGACTAGCTCTGAGACCCAGTACTTC. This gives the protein CASSQGTSSETQYF.

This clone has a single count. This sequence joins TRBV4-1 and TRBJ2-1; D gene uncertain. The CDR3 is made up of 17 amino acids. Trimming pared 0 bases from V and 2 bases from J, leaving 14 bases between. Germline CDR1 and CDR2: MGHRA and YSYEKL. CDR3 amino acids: CASSQDVNYPPYNEQFF. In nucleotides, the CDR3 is TGCGCCAGCAGCCAAGATGTTAACTACCCACCCTACAATGAGCAGTTCTTC.